This record looks at one T cell receptor beta chain sequence and its context. Looked up from germline, CDR1 is SGHTS and CDR2 is YDEGEE. Deletions cut 0 bases from V and 1 base from J, with 16 bases between. The CDR3 consists of 17 residues. TCR beta CDR3 sequences were amplified from RNA transcripts. First-round RT-PCR targeting the TCR CDR3 was performed with the HTBI primer set. TCRdb redid the calling of the multiplex PCR reads with MiXCR, one entry per CDR3 protein. The sample contains 500,000 to 750,000 distinct CDR3 sequences, over 12% of which appear only once. The sample is drawn from a study of T cells in Graves' hyperthyroidism and ophthalmopathy.

The specimen was blood. The V call is TRBV5-8, the J call TRBJ1-1; D possibly corresponds to TRBD1 (5 bases). The sequence derives from a young woman with Graves' ophthalmopathy. The CDR3 sequence is CASSLASRRGRNTEAFF. CDR3 nucleotide sequence: TGTGCCAGCAGCTTGGCGAGCCGCCGGGGCCGGAACACTGAAGCTTTCTTT.